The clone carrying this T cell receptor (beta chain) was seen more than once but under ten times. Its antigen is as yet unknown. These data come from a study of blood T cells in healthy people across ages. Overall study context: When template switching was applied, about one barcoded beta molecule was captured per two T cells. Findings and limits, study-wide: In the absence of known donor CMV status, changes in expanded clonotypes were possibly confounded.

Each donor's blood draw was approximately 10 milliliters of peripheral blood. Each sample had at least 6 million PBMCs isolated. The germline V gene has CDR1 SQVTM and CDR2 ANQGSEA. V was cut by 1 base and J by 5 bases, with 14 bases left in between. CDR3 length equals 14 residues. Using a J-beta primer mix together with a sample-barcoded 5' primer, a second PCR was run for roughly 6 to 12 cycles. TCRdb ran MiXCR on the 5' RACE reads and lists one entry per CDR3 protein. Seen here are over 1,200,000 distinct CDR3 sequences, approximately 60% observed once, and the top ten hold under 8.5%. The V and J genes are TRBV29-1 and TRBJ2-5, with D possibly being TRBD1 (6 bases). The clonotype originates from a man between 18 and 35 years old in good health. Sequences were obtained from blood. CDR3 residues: CSVEGSTGGETQYF. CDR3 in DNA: TGCAGCGTTGAAGGGTCGACAGGTGGGGAGACCCAGTACTTC.